The 2 T cell receptor beta chains listed next were all sequenced from one sample in a study of T cells expressing NK-cell markers (dated by TCRdb to about 2020). Libraries were constructed by 5' RACE. Sequencing was performed on an Illumina HiSeq 2000. Each entry corresponds to one CDR3 protein sequence from reads that TCRdb reprocessed, and DNA is not given. This specimen's table enumerates tens of thousands of distinct CDR3 sequences. 50% to 75% of the sample comes from the top ten. The material sequenced was blood T cells: a sorted CD56 or NKG2C T cell subset, CD4+ or CD8+ T cells, or bulk PBMC T cells (not recorded which). The receptors were gathered from a woman aged 18 to 69 in good health.

The chain recombines TRBV7-9 with TRBJ2-1; the D call of TRBD1 rests on TCRdb alone, since no DNA is present to check it. Germline V CDR1 and CDR2: SEHNR, FQNEAQ (reference sequence). There are 11 residues in the CDR3. CDR3 sequence: CASSPVNEQFF.

The rearrangement links TRBV30 to TRBJ2-1; as DNA is missing, the TRBD1 call by TCRdb cannot be tested. This CDR3 has 14 residues. Germline V lookup: CDR1 GTSNPN, CDR2 SVGIG (reference sequence). This CDR3 is CAWTTGASYNEQFF. Together with reference TRBV30 and TRBJ2-1, the CDR3 gives the full variable domain: SQTIHQWPATLVQPVGSPLSLECTVEGTSNPNLYWYRQAAGRGLQLLFYSVGIGQISSEVPQNLSASRPQDRQFILSSKKLLLSDSGFYLCAWTTGASYNEQFFGPGTRLTVL.